The text below deals with one TCR beta chain. This clonotype was counted a few times. Its target antigen remains unknown. Per-nucleotide qualities are absent, and no much larger clonotype sits a single base away. The sample is drawn from a study of T-cell memory formation after mild COVID-19 (dated by TCRdb to the early 2020s). General notes on the study: TCR sequence clusters from the two donors were largely donor specific. In a couple of donors, T-cell clones that expanded and contracted after mild COVID-19 were followed by sequencing TCRalpha and TCRbeta repertoires longitudinally. Two young, previously healthy adult volunteers, one female and one male, were included in the cohort. The research as a whole found: Some responding clones were found in pre-infection memory, which suggests that pre-existing cross-reactive memory T cells took part in the SARS-CoV-2 response. Only two mild cases were covered by the study, and larger cohorts that include severe cases with pre-infection samples were considered necessary. The second-wave clones that peaked on day 37 were not confirmed to be SARS-CoV-2 specific. Contracting CD4+ clones turned up mainly in the CM and EM memory subsets, whereas EMRA was where CD8+ clones were enriched. Clones that contracted from day 15 to 85 showed balanced CD4/CD8 phenotypes, whereas a second wave of clones that expanded from day 15 to 37 leaned towards CD4+.

The junction shows trimming of 8 bases on V and 4 bases on J, and the gene matches do not reach 7 bases of it. CDR1 and CDR2, per the germline V gene, are SNHLY and FYNNEI. Including the terminal cysteine and phenylalanine, the CDR3 comprises 13 residues. Solely the CDR3 DNA is kept, with 39 bases framed from the first base. TCRdb names Illumina NovaSeq 6000 as the instrument used. cDNA libraries for TCRalpha and TCRbeta were prepared by 5'RACE using constant-segment primers, with sample barcodes and unique molecular identifiers added. RNA was extracted from every sample with Trizol reagent. Amplification of the libraries took two PCR steps, and the second step added a second sample barcode plus Illumina TruSeq adapters. Sequencing of the libraries was done on an Illumina NovaSeq, producing 2 x 150 bp paired-end reads. Per the original workflow: Demultiplexing of reads and collapsing into UMI-guided consensus sequences were performed with migec v1.2.7. Using mixcr v2.1.11, UMI consensuses were aligned to TRA and TRB V and J templates and then assembled into clonotypes. Expanded or contracted clonotypes were those called significant by both edgeR and NoisET, with noise models trained on biological replicates. edgeR calls used a false discovery rate-adjusted p below 0.01 and a log2 fold-change threshold of 1. As an exploratory analysis of dynamics, max-normalized trajectories of the 1000 most abundant clonotypes were examined by PCA with hierarchical clustering. Each responding clone was given a CD4 or CD8 phenotype based on the CD4+ and CD8+ repertoires, which had been sequenced separately. The public sequencing data were trimmed at Q25 with fastp and processed into clonotypes with MiXCR by TCRdb, which kept only in-frame beta chains. Each CDR3 protein appears once, grouped with its most common genes and DNA. The V and J calls reflect TCRdb's pipeline rather than the authors' work. A total of over 400,000 distinct CDR3 sequences appear in this sample, roughly a quarter of them only once. The ten largest clones represent about an eighth of the sample.

PBMCs were isolated by Ficoll-Paque density gradient centrifugation. The chain is assembled from TRBV2 and TRBJ2-5; TRBD1 lines up with 7 middle nucleotides. The sequenced sample consisted of PBMCs or a T cell subset sorted from them (not recorded which). The sequence was collected from an adult woman who had mild COVID-19 (a few samples of this study predate the infection). The sample titles of this study are shuffled in the database, so cell type and time point are left out; the donor was told from shared clones. Read as DNA, the sequence is TGTGCCAGCGAGGGGGCAAGAGGAGAGACCCAGTACTTC. Translated, it reads CASEGARGETQYF.